The rows below give T cell receptor beta chains drawn from one sample of a study of cytomegalovirus exposure and HLA in healthy donors. Clones were sequenced by immunoSEQ multiplex PCR, and TCRdb holds only the in-frame ones, with some missing. The profile covers approximately 230,000 clones, with about 90% appearing a single time and 9.5% to 15% taken by the ten largest. Sequenced material: PBMCs. The source is a man aged 18 to 35 in good health and CMV-seropositive. CDR3s include the opening cysteine and the closing phenylalanine or tryptophan. Each record gives: D gene, CDR3 length, clone size, J gene, V gene, CDR3 DNA, CDR3 protein. The D gene is left open where the match is weak. A row's size may be missing; if present it is once, few, many or a size class.

- 15 - TRBJ2-1 TRBV7-2 TGTGCCAGCGGGTCGGGTCTGGCGGGCTACAATGAGCAGTTCTTC CASGSGLAGYNEQFF
- 13 - TRBJ2-1 TRBV11-3 TGTGCCAGCAGCCCGTCTAGCGACCATGAGCAGTTCTTC CASSPSSDHEQFF
- 13 - TRBJ2-1 TRBV5-5 TGTGCCAGCAGCCAGGGTAGCTACAATGAGCAGTTCTTC CASSQGSYNEQFF
- 15 - TRBJ1-5 TRBV4-2 TGTGCCAGCAGCCAAGGGGAAGGCAGGTATCAGCCCCAGCATTTT CASSQGEGRYQPQHF
- 14 few TRBJ1-1 TRBV30 TGTGCCTGGAGTGTAGTGACAGTGAACACTGAAGCTTTCTTT CAWSVVTVNTEAFF
- 13 few TRBJ1-2 TRBV30 TGTGCCTGGAGTGTACTGGCTTACTATGGCTACACCTTC CAWSVLAYYGYTF
- 11 - TRBJ1-4 TRBV20-1 TGCAGTGCTAGAGTCCCCGAAAAACTGTTTTTT CSARVPEKLFF
- 13 - TRBJ1-1 TRBV10-3 TGTGCCACCAGCGGGGGTGAAAACACTGAAGCTTTCTTT CATSGGENTEAFF
TRBD1 15 - TRBJ2-1 TRBV7-3 TGTGCCAGCAGCCCAGGGGGCCTGGGCTACAATGAGCAGTTCTTC CASSPGGLGYNEQFF
TRBD1 16 - TRBJ1-5 TRBV19 TGTGCCAGTAGTATTCGGAGGACAGGGGTTAATCAGCCCCAGCATTTT CASSIRRTGVNQPQHF
- 18 - TRBJ1-5 TRBV27 TGTGCCAGCAGTTCCAGGGGCCCATCCCTTTATAGCAATCAGCCCCAGCATTTT CASSSRGPSLYSNQPQHF
- 12 - TRBJ2-1 TRBV2 TGTGCCAGCAAGGTCGCCTACAATGAGCAGTTCTTC CASKVAYNEQFF
- 15 - TRBJ2-7 TRBV15 TGTGCCACCAGCAGAGAGAGGTCAATCTCCTACGAGCAGTACTTC CATSRERSISYEQYF
- 11 - TRBJ1-1 TRBV20-1 TGCAGTGCCCAGATGAACACTGAAGCTTTCTTT CSAQMNTEAFF
- 15 once TRBJ1-2 TRBV11-2 TGTGCCAGCAGCAAGACCGCCGGCAGCCCCTATGGCTACACCTTC CASSKTAGSPYGYTF
- 14 - TRBJ1-5 TRBV27 TGTGCCAGCGCTGAGACAATAGGCAATCAGCCCCAGCATTTT CASAETIGNQPQHF
- 14 once TRBJ1-5 TRBV5-1 TGCGCCAGCAGCTTGGAGGTCGGGAATCAGCCCCAGCATTTT CASSLEVGNQPQHF
TRBD2 17 - TRBJ2-2 TRBV2 TGTGCCAGCAGATCCGACGGGACTATAGTTTCATCCGGGGAGCTGTTTTTT CASRSDGTIVSSGELFF
- 14 - TRBJ2-1 TRBV5-1 TGCGCCAGCAGCTTGGATATAGGGAACAATGAGCAGTTCTTC CASSLDIGNNEQFF
- 11 - TRBJ1-1 TRBV6-6 TGTGCCAGCAGTCGACAGACTGAAGCTTTCTTT CASSRQTEAFF
- 12 - TRBJ1-1 TRBV30 TGTGCCGGAAACGGACACTACACTGAAGCTTTCTTT CAGNGHYTEAFF
- 15 - TRBJ1-4 TRBV28 TGTGCCAGCAGTTTATGGGGGGGGCTACAAGGAAAACTGTTTTTT CASSLWGGLQGKLFF
- 13 - TRBJ1-1 TRBV13 TGTGCCAGCAGTGGGCTTATGAACACTGAAGCTTTCTTT CASSGLMNTEAFF
- 15 - TRBJ2-1 TRBV9 TGTGCCAGCAGCGTAGCGGTTGCTAGCTACAATGAGCAGTTCTTC CASSVAVASYNEQFF
- 14 - TRBJ2-7 TRBV5-4 TGTGCCAGCAGCTTGGGTGGGGGCCACCACGAGCAGTACTTC CASSLGGGHHEQYF
- 16 - TRBJ1-2 TRBV23-1 TGCGCCAGCAGTCAAACATTCGCCGGGCCTCAATATGGCTACACCTTC CASSQTFAGPQYGYTF
- 14 - TRBJ1-5 TRBV16 TGTGCCAGCAGCCGAGGCAGGGGCAATCAGCCCCAGCATTTT CASSRGRGNQPQHF
TRBD2 16 - TRBJ2-1 TRBV9 TGTGCCAGCAGCGTAGATGGTGGACTAGCGAGGCATGAGCAGTTCTTC CASSVDGGLARHEQFF
- 16 - TRBJ1-5 TRBV28 TGTGCCAGCAGCTCTACGACACGCTATAGCAATCAGCCCCAGCATTTT CASSSTTRYSNQPQHF